This is a list of T cell receptor beta chains from one sample in a study of control samples from healthy donors and cancer patients. Data came from immunoSEQ multiplex PCR; TCRdb stores just in-frame clones and leaves some out. The data show 52,000 or so clones, with 85% to 95% seen just once and roughly 4% held by the top ten. The sequenced sample was blood. These receptors all stem from a man aged 25-45 years in good health. Each CDR3 is given with its conserved first and last residue. The order of the fields is D gene, CDR3 length, J gene, V gene, clone size, CDR3 protein, CDR3 DNA. A D gene is named only where the DNA matches it firmly. The size of a clone is reported for some rows only, either as once, few or many, or as a class for expanded clones.

>NA|13|TRBJ1-2|TRBV30|NA
CAWSGVQLRGYTF
TGTGCCTGGAGTGGAGTACAGCTCCGAGGCTACACCTTC
>NA|13|TRBJ1-3|TRBV6-6|NA
CAIALPSGNTIYF
TGTGCCATCGCGCTCCCCTCTGGAAACACCATATATTTT
>NA|13|TRBJ1-1|TRBV5-1|once
CASSPDLNTEAFF
TGCGCCAGCAGCCCCGACCTGAACACTGAAGCTTTCTTT
>NA|13|TRBJ1-5|TRBV12-3/TRBV12-4|NA
CASTDRGNQPQHF
TGTGCCAGCACCGACAGAGGCAATCAGCCCCAGCATTTT
>TRBD1|15|TRBJ1-1|TRBV7-9|NA
CASSLGGAPNTEAFF
TGTGCCAGCAGCCTAGGGGGCGCCCCGAACACTGAAGCTTTCTTT
>NA|13|TRBJ2-7|TRBV7-2|NA
CASRAGAGYEQYF
TGTGCCAGCAGAGCAGGGGCTGGTTACGAGCAGTACTTC
>TRBD1|15|TRBJ1-1|TRBV30|NA
CAWSVPGQGARGGFF
TGTGCCTGGAGTGTACCGGGACAGGGGGCAAGGGGGGGTTTCTTT
>NA|15|TRBJ2-1|TRBV27|NA
CASRLTGAPYNEQFF
TGTGCCAGCAGGTTGACGGGGGCCCCCTACAATGAGCAGTTCTTC
>NA|12|TRBJ1-5|TRBV7-2|NA
CASSLAGQPQHF
TGTGCCAGCAGCTTAGCTGGTCAGCCCCAGCATTTT
>NA|13|TRBJ2-1|TRBV7-9|NA
CASSNRADREQFF
TGTGCCAGCAGCAACAGGGCCGATAGAGAGCAGTTCTTC
>NA|16|TRBJ1-1|TRBV19|NA
CASSIEGSGVYTEAFF
TGTGCCAGTAGTATAGAGGGGTCAGGGGTGTACACTGAAGCTTTCTTT
>NA|14|TRBJ2-1|TRBV10-1|NA
CASSESSDYNEQFF
TGCGCCAGCAGTGAGTCTAGCGACTACAATGAGCAGTTCTTC
>NA|13|TRBJ2-3|TRBV7-8|once
CASSLGPPDTQYF
TGTGCCAGCAGCCTAGGACCCCCAGATACGCAGTATTTT
>NA|11|TRBJ2-1|TRBV24-1|NA
CATSVYNEQFF
TGTGCCACCAGTGTTTACAATGAGCAGTTCTTC
>TRBD1|15|TRBJ2-3|TRBV13|NA
CASSGRDSFTDTQYF
TGTGCCAGCAGCGGCCGGGACAGCTTCACAGATACGCAGTATTTT
>NA|15|TRBJ1-2|TRBV19|NA
CASSQPRTKPYGYTF
TGTGCCAGTAGCCAACCCCGGACTAAGCCCTATGGCTACACCTTC
>TRBD1|16|TRBJ1-3|TRBV6-6|NA
CASALDRVISGNTIYF
TGTGCCAGCGCCTTAGACAGGGTCATTTCTGGAAACACCATATATTTT
>NA|15|TRBJ2-3|TRBV7-2|NA
CASSYQTGRADTQYF
TGTGCCAGCAGCTACCAGACAGGGAGGGCAGATACGCAGTATTTT
>NA|14|TRBJ1-2|TRBV24-1|NA
CATHDSSGIYGYTF
TGTGCCACCCATGACTCCTCCGGGATCTATGGCTACACCTTC
>TRBD1|14|TRBJ1-1|TRBV24-1|few
CATSVDDRVTEAFF
TGTGCCACCAGTGTCGACGACAGGGTTACTGAAGCTTTCTTT
>NA|15|TRBJ2-3|TRBV7-3|NA
CASSPLGGGTDTQYF
TGTGCCAGCAGCCCCCTCGGGGGCGGGACAGATACGCAGTATTTT
>NA|10|TRBJ1-1|TRBV19|NA
CASSSAEAFF
TGTGCCAGTAGTTCTGCGGAAGCTTTCTTT
>NA|13|TRBJ1-1|TRBV6-4|NA
CASSREENTEAFF
TGTGCCAGCAGTCGTGAGGAGAACACTGAAGCTTTCTTT
>NA|15|TRBJ1-1|TRBV29-1|once
CSVGGEVGLNTEAFF
TGCAGCGTTGGTGGGGAAGTCGGACTGAACACTGAGGCTTTCTTT
>NA|15|TRBJ2-2|TRBV29-1|NA
CSVDPTDSATGELFF
TGCAGCGTCGACCCAACCGACAGTGCCACCGGGGAGCTGTTTTTT
>TRBD2|16|TRBJ2-3|TRBV5-4|NA
CASSSKRLAGTDTQYF
TGTGCCAGCAGCTCAAAACGACTAGCGGGCACAGATACGCAGTATTTT
>NA|16|TRBJ2-6|TRBV7-2|NA
CASSLVVFTGANVLTF
TGTGCCAGCAGCTTAGTAGTGTTCACTGGGGCCAACGTCCTGACTTTC